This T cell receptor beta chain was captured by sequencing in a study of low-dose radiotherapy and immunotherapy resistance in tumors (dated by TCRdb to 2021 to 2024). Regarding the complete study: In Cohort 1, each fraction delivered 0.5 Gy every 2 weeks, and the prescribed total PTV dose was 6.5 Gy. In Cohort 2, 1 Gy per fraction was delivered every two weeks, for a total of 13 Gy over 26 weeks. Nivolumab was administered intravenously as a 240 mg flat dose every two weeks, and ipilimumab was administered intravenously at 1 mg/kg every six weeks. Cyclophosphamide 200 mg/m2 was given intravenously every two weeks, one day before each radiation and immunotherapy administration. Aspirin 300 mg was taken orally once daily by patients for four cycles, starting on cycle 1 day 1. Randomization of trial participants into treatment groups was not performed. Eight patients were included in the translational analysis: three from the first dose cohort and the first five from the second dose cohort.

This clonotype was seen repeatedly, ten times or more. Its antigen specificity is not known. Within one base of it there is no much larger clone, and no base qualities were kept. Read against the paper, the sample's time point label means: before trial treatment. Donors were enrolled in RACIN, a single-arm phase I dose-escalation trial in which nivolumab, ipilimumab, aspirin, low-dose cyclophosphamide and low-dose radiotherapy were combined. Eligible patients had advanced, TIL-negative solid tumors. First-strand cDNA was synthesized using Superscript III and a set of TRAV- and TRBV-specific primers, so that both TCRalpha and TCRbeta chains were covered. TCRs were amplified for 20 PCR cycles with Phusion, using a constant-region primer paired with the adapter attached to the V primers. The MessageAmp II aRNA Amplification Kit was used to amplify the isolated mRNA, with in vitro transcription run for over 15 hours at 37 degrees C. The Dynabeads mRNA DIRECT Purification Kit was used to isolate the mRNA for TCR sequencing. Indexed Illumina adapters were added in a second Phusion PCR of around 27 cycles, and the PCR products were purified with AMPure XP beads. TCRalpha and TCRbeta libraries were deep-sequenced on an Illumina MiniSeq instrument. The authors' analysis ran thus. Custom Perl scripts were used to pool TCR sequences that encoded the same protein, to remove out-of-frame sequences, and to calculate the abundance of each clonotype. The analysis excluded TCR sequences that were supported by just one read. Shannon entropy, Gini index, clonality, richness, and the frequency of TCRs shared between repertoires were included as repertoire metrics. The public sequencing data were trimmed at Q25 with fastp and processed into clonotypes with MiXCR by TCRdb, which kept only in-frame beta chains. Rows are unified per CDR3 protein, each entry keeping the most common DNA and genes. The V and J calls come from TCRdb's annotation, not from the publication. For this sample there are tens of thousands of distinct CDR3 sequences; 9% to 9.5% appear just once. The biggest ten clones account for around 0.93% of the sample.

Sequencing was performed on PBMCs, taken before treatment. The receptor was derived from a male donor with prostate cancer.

The DNA is as follows: TGTGCCAGCAGTCCAAGACTAGCGGGAGGGCCGCAAGAGACCCAGTACTTC. It translates to CASSPRLAGGPQETQYF. The chain is encoded by TRBV27 joined to TRBJ2-5, and TRBD2 matches 14 of the central bases. For CDR1 and CDR2, the germline V gene (reference sequence) lists MNHEY and SMNVEV. CDR3 length: 17 amino acids, cysteine to phenylalanine. Kept here is only the CDR3 DNA, which spans 51 bases and is read in frame from base 1. Ends trimmed: V by 5 bases, J by 2 bases; bases unmatched to a gene: 7.